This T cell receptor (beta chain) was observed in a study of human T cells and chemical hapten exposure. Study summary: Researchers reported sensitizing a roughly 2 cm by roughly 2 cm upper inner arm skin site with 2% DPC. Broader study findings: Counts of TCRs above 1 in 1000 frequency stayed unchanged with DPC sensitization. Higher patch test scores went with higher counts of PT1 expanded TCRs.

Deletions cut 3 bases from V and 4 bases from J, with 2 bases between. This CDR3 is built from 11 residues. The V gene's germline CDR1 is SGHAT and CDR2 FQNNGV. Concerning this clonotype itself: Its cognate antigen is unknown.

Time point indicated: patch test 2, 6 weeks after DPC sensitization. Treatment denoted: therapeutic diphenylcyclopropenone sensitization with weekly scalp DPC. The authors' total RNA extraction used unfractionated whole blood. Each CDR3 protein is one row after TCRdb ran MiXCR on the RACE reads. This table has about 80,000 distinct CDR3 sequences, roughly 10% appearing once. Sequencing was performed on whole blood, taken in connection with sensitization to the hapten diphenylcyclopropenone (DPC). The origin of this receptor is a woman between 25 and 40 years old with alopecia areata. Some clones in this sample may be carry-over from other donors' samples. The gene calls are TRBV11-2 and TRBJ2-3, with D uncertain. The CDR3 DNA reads TGTGCCAGCAGCTTCCCAGATACGCAGTATTTT. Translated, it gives CASSFPDTQYF.